Presented here are 27 T cell receptor beta chains from one specimen sequenced in a study of blood T cell repertoires in COVID-19. Profiling relied on immunoSEQ multiplex PCR, and the TCRdb table lists in-frame clones only, not all of them. The sample yields approximately 250,000 clones, 70% to 90% seen once. The sequenced sample consisted of PBMCs or T cells enriched from blood (not recorded which). Receptors were obtained from a woman aged 25 to 45 with acute COVID-19.

The V gene is TRBV2, the J gene TRBJ1-3; TRBD1 agrees at 7 bases. The germline gives CDR1 SNHLY, CDR2 FYNNEI. The CDR3 spans 16 residues. The V segment lost 5 bases and the J segment 2 bases; nucleotides outside the gene matches: 9. This CDR3 is CASSFGQVDTGNTIYF. In DNA form, the CDR3 reads TGTGCCAGCAGTTTCGGACAGGTTGATACTGGAAACACCATATATTTT.

The chain joins TRBV6-2 or TRBV6-3 to TRBJ1-1, with a possible D match to TRBD1 (6 bases). Germline V CDR1 and CDR2: MNHEY, SVGEGT. The V gene lost 2 bases and the J gene lost 3 bases, with 10 bases spanning the gap. The CDR3 spans 14 residues. The CDR3 region is CASSYEGGDTEAFF. The CDR3 DNA follows: TGTGCCAGCAGTTACGAGGGGGGGGACACTGAAGCTTTCTTT.

This clone has more than one count but fewer than ten. The gene calls are TRBV6-2 or TRBV6-3 and TRBJ1-5; possibly TRBD1 for D (6 bases). Trimming cost V 3 bases and J 0 bases, with 12 bases left between them. The CDR3 has 16 residues. CDR1 is MNHEY and CDR2 is SVGEGT in the germline V gene. The CDR3 DNA reads TGTGCCAGCAGTTATTCGACAGGTTATAGCAATCAGCCCCAGCATTTT. It codes for CASSYSTGYSNQPQHF.

The V and J genes are TRBV5-1 and TRBJ1-3, with D possibly matching TRBD1 (6 bases). CDR1 and CDR2 from the germline V gene are SGHRS and YFSETQ. This CDR3 is built from 17 residues. V was clipped by 3 bases and J by 4 bases, with 20 bases between them. CDR3 region: CASSSRAGTMSGNTIYF. CDR3 in DNA: TGCGCCAGCAGCTCAAGGGCAGGGACAATGTCGGGAAACACCATATATTTT.

This clone was observed a single time. J is TRBJ2-2 and V is TRBV3-1 (or the pseudogene TRBV3-2), with TRBD2 matching over 7 bases. CDR3 length equals 15 residues. V was clipped by 3 bases and J by 5 bases; unmatched bases: 6. Germline V gene data show CDR1 as LGHDT and CDR2 as YNNKEL (reference sequence). CDR3 nucleotides: TGTGCCAGCAGCCATGGCGGGGAGGGGACCGGGGAGCTGTTTTTT. The encoded protein is CASSHGGEGTGELFF.

V is TRBV19 and J is TRBJ2-7; weak D call: TRBD2 (5 bases). The length of the CDR3 is 16 residues. With 3 bases removed from V and 3 bases from J, the gap between germline ends came to 18 bases. The germline V gene has CDR1 LNHDA and CDR2 SQIVND (reference sequence). The CDR3 is CASSMSRESGIYEQYF. Here the CDR3 DNA reads TGTGCCAGTAGTATGAGTAGGGAGTCAGGAATCTACGAGCAGTACTTC.

V usage is TRBV9 and J usage is TRBJ2-7, with D tentatively TRBD1 (6 bases). V was shortened by 3 bases and J by 7 bases, with 11 bases between the two germline ends. CDR1 is SGDLS, CDR2 YYNGEE, per germline. The CDR3 has 12 amino acids. The CDR3 loop reads CASSGEGGEQYF. For the CDR3, the DNA is TGTGCCAGCAGCGGTGAAGGGGGAGAGCAGTACTTC.

This rearrangement joins TRBV29-1 to TRBJ2-7; 7 nucleotides line up with TRBD1. Germline CDR1 reads SQVTM; CDR2 reads ANQGSEA. J was trimmed by 0 bases and V by 7 bases; bases with no gene match: 6. CDR3 length equals 13 residues. Here the CDR3 reads CSATGDSSYEQYF. The CDR3 coding sequence is TGCAGCGCTACAGGGGACAGCTCCTACGAGCAGTACTTC.

The chain joins TRBV10-3 to TRBJ2-7, with 9 bases identical to TRBD1. Germline V gives CDR1 ENHRY, CDR2 SYGVKD. Trimming removed 3 bases from V and 5 bases from J; junction bases left unmatched: 5. This CDR3 is built from 14 residues. The CDR3 here is CAISDHTGGDEQYF. Written as DNA, the CDR3 is TGTGCCATCAGTGACCACACAGGGGGCGACGAGCAGTACTTC.

The chain uses TRBV7-2 and TRBJ2-3; TRBD2 matches 10 bases. Trimming took 5 bases from V and 5 from J; bases not matched to a gene: 10. The CDR3 is 16 amino acids. Germline CDR1 reads SGHTA; CDR2 reads FQGNSA. In nucleotides, the CDR3 is TGTGCCAGCAGCCTTAGACTAGCGGGTGCGGGAGATACGCAGTATTTT. Its protein product is CASSLRLAGAGDTQYF.

This chain connects TRBV6-5 to TRBJ1-6; 10 nucleotides agree with TRBD1. CDR3 length: 13 residues. Germline lookup yields CDR1 MNHEY and CDR2 SVGAGI. Unmatched junction bases numbered 3, after V lost 6 bases and J lost 10 bases. CDR3 in amino acids: CASRGQGDSPLHF. CDR3 nucleotide sequence: TGTGCCAGCAGAGGACAGGGGGACTCACCCCTCCACTTT.

The J gene is TRBJ1-6, the V gene TRBV27; the D gene is possibly TRBD1 (5 bases). The germline CDR1 and CDR2 sequences are MNHEY and SMNVEV (reference sequence). The V end lost 8 bases, the J end lost 8 bases, and 19 bases lay between the germline ends. This CDR3 has 15 residues. CDR3 coding DNA: TGTGCCAGCGTTGGGATGGGGGGTGCGGATTCACCCCTCCACTTT. This translates into CASVGMGGADSPLHF.

This chain links TRBV27 with TRBJ2-7; 9 bases are a match to TRBD2. V lost 5 bases to trimming and J lost 2 bases; unmatched junction nucleotides: 4. Germline loops: CDR1 MNHEY, CDR2 SMNVEV (reference sequence). CDR3 size: 14 residues. CDR3 region: CASSQTSGTYEQYF. Here the CDR3 DNA reads TGTGCCAGCAGTCAGACTAGCGGCACCTACGAGCAGTACTTC.

This clone appeared once. CDR3 in amino acids: CASRLAGGAYNEQFF. In DNA form, the CDR3 reads TGTGCCAGCAGGCTAGCGGGAGGGGCATACAATGAGCAGTTCTTC. The V gene is TRBV27, the J gene TRBJ2-1; 12 nucleotides line up with TRBD2. Germline CDR1 is MNHEY and CDR2 is SMNVEV (reference sequence). V trimming: 6 bases; J trimming: 4 bases; junction bases outside the gene matches: 4. The CDR3 runs to 15 residues.

CDR3 coding DNA: TGTGCCATCAGTGAGACTTCCCTAGCCACAGATACGCAGTATTTT. This encodes CAISETSLATDTQYF. The chain employs TRBV10-3 and TRBJ2-3, with D tentatively TRBD2 (5 bases). The CDR3 covers 15 residues. Trimming shortened V by 2 bases and J by 2 bases, and 11 bases separated the two germline ends. Per germline, CDR1 ENHRY and CDR2 SYGVKD.

V and J are TRBV7-3 and TRBJ1-2; D may be TRBD1 (6 bases). CDR3 length equals 15 residues. V lost 1 base to trimming and J lost 13 bases, with 22 bases between them. The germline V gene has CDR1 SGHTA and CDR2 FQGTGA. CDR3 bases: TGTGCCAGCAGCTTAAGCTCAGGGGCACCCACTGGGTTCACCTTC. Translated, it gives CASSLSSGAPTGFTF.

This chain links TRBV24-1 with TRBJ1-5; unclear D gene. This CDR3 region has 16 residues. Per germline, CDR1 KGHDR and CDR2 SFDVKD. V was shortened by 3 bases and J by 6 bases, with 17 bases between the two germline ends. Here the CDR3 DNA reads TGTGCCACCAGTGATCCACGGATGGGCGCGAGTCAGCCCCAGCATTTT. Protein product: CATSDPRMGASQPQHF.

This rearrangement joins TRBV6-5 to TRBJ2-7; TRBD1 is a possible D gene (6 bases). The CDR3 has 16 amino acids. CDR1 and CDR2 (germline): MNHEY, SVGAGI. V lost 0 bases and J 3 bases, leaving 15 bases between the germline ends. The CDR3 coding sequence is TGTGCCAGCAGTTACTCGAAACCGGGACACTTCTACGAGCAGTACTTC. The encoded protein is CASSYSKPGHFYEQYF.

This rearrangement joins TRBV6-1 to TRBJ2-7; 10 positions match TRBD1. Per germline, CDR1 MNHNS and CDR2 SASEGT. J lost 6 bases, V lost 1 base, and 3 bases had no gene match. This CDR3 contains 14 residues. The CDR3 region has the DNA TGTGCCAGCAGTGAAGGGACAGGGGGTCGCGAGCAGTACTTC. Translation: CASSEGTGGREQYF.

In its sample, this clone was seen once. The rearrangement uses TRBV4-1 and TRBJ2-2, with 7 bases identical to TRBD1. The CDR3 is 18 residues long. The germline CDR1 and CDR2 sequences are MGHRA and YSYEKL. Trimming cost V 3 bases and J 0 bases; bases outside gene matches: 10. The CDR3 loop reads CASSQERMGTANTGELFF. CDR3 DNA: TGCGCCAGCAGCCAGGAGCGGATGGGGACAGCGAACACCGGGGAGCTGTTTTTT.

The rearrangement joins TRBV14 to TRBJ1-3, with 9 bases lining up with TRBD1. The CDR3 totals 16 residues. V was clipped by 4 bases and J by 8 bases; unmatched bases: 12. Germline CDR1 reads SGHDN; CDR2 reads FVKESK. The CDR3 nucleotides read TGTGCCAGCAGCCCCCACCGGGACAGGGTGTTGGACACCATATATTTT. It translates to CASSPHRDRVLDTIYF.

The chain links TRBV5-1 to TRBJ1-6, with TRBD1 identical over 7 bases. Germline lookup yields CDR1 SGHRS and CDR2 YFSETQ. The CDR3 contains 15 residues. V lost 4 bases, J lost 7 bases, and 8 bases stayed unmatched. The CDR3 protein is CASSRGQSINSPLHF. CDR3 DNA sequence: TGCGCCAGCAGCAGGGGACAGAGTATAAATTCACCCCTCCACTTT.

This chain joins TRBV5-1 and TRBJ2-3; D perhaps matches TRBD1 (5 bases). With 7 bases removed from V and 0 bases from J, the gap between germline ends came to 15 bases. The CDR3 is made up of 15 amino acids. Germline values: CDR1 SGHRS, CDR2 YFSETQ. The chain's CDR3 is CASQPPGPSTDTQYF. The CDR3 DNA is TGCGCCAGCCAACCACCAGGGCCTAGCACAGATACGCAGTATTTT.

This rearrangement joins TRBV30 to TRBJ1-2, with D hard to call. Trimming took 2 bases from V and 4 from J, leaving 8 bases between them. CDR1 is GTSNPN and CDR2 is SVGIG in the germline V gene (reference sequence). This CDR3 contains 12 residues. The DNA for the CDR3 is TGTGCCTGGAGTATGAGTAGCTATGGCTACACCTTC. It specifies CAWSMSSYGYTF.

This chain uses TRBV2 with TRBJ1-5, with TRBD1 as a possible D gene (5 bases). The germline V gene has CDR1 SNHLY and CDR2 FYNNEI. Trimming cost V 2 bases and J 6 bases, with 11 bases left between them. CDR3 size: 14 residues. This CDR3 is CASSEQGGSQPQHF. The DNA of the CDR3 is TGTGCCAGCAGTGAACAGGGCGGGAGTCAGCCCCAGCATTTT.

The chain is built from TRBV14 and TRBJ1-3, with D maybe TRBD1 (5 bases). This CDR3 is built from 14 residues. Trimming shortened V by 6 bases and J by 3 bases, and 12 bases separated the two germline ends. CDR1 and CDR2 (germline): SGHDN, FVKESK. In DNA form, the CDR3 reads TGTGCCAGCAGTGGACACCTCGGTGGAAACACCATATATTTT. This sequence encodes CASSGHLGGNTIYF.

The chain couples TRBV5-1 to TRBJ2-2; 7 nucleotides line up with TRBD2. This CDR3 is 16 amino acids long. Germline V gene data show CDR1 as SGHRS and CDR2 as YFSETQ. J gave up 2 bases and V 0 bases, and 4 bases lay outside the gene matches. This CDR3 reads CASSLAPGGNTGELFF. For the CDR3, the DNA is TGCGCCAGCAGCTTGGCGCCGGGAGGAAACACCGGGGAGCTGTTTTTT.